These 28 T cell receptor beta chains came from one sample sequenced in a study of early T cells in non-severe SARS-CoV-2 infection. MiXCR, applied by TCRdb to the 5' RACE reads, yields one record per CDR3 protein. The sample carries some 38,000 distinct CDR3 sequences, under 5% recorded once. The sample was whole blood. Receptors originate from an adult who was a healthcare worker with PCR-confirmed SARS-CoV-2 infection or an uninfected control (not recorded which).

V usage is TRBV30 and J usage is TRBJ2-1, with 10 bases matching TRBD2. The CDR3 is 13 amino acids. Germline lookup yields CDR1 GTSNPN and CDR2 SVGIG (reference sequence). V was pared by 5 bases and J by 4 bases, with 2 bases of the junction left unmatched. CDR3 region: CAWQRGGYNEQFF. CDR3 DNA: TGTGCCTGGCAGCGGGGGGGTTACAATGAGCAGTTCTTC.

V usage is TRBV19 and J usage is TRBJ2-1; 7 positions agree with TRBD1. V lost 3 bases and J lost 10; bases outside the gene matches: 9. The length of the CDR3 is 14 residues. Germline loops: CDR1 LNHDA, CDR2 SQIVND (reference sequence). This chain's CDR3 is CASSIRGQGTEQFF. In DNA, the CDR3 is TGTGCCAGTAGTATTAGGGGGCAGGGTACGGAGCAGTTCTTC.

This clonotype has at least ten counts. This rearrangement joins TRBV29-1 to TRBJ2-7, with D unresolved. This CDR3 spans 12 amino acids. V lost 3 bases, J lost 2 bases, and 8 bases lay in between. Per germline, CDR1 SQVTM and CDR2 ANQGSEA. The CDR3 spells CSVEDGTYEQYF. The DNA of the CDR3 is TGCAGCGTTGAGGACGGTACCTACGAGCAGTACTTC.

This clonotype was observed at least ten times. The CDR3 here is CASSPRRAALTGELFF. The CDR3 nucleotides are TGTGCCAGCAGCCCGCGTAGGGCGGCCCTGACCGGGGAGCTGTTTTTT. This chain joins TRBV7-9 and TRBJ2-2; D is unresolved. The ends were cut back, 5 bases at V and 5 bases at J, with 18 bases in the middle. Germline values: CDR1 SEHNR, CDR2 FQNEAQ (reference sequence). The length of the CDR3 is 16 residues.

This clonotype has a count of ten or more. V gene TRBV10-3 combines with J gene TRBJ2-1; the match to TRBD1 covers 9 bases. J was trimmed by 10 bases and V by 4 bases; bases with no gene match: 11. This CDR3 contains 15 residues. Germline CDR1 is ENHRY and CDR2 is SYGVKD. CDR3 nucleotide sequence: TGTGCCATCAGTGGGGAACAGGGGGCAGTAAAAGAGCAGTTCTTC. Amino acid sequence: CAISGEQGAVKEQFF.

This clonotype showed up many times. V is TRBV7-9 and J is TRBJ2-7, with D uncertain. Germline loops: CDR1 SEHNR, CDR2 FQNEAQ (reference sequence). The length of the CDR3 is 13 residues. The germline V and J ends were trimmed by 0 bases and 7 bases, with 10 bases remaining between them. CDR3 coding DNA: TGTGCCAGCAGCTTAGCTGGACCTTGGGAGCAGTACTTC. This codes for CASSLAGPWEQYF.

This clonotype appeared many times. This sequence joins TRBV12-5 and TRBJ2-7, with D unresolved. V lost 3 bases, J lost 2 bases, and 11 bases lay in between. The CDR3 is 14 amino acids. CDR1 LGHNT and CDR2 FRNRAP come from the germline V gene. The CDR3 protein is CASGFSGGTYEQYF. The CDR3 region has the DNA TGTGCTAGTGGTTTCTCTGGCGGCACCTACGAGCAGTACTTC. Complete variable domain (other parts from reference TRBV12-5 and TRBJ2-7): DARVTQTPRHKVTEMGQEVTMRCQPILGHNTVFWYRQTMMQGLELLAYFRNRAPLDDSGMPKDRFSAEMPDATLATLKIQPSEPRDSAVYFCASGFSGGTYEQYFGPGTRLTVT.

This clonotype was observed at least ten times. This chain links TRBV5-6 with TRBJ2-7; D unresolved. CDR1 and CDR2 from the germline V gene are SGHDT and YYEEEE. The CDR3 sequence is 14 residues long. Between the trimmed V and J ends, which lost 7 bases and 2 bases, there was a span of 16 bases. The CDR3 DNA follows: TGTGCCAGCTCAGCGAACCTGTCGCCCTACGAGCAGTACTTC. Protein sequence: CASSANLSPYEQYF.

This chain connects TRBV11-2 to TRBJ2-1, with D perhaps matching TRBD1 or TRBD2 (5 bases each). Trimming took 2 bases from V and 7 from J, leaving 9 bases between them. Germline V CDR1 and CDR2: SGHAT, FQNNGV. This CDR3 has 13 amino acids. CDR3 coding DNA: TGTGCCAGCAGCTTATCCAGGGAGAATGAGCAGTTCTTC. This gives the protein CASSLSRENEQFF.

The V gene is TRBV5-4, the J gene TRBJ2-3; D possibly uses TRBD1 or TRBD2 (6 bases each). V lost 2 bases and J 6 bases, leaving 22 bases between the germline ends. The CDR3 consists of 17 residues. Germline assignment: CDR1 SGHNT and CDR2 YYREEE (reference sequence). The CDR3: CASSFFSGAKLGDTQYF. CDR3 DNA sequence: TGTGCCAGCAGCTTTTTTTCGGGGGCCAAACTCGGGGATACGCAGTATTTT. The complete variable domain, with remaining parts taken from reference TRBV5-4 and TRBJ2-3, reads ETGVTQSPTHLIKTRGQQVTLRCSSQSGHNTVSWYQQALGQGPQFIFQYYREEENGRGNFPPRFSGLQFPNYSSELNVNALELDDSALYLCASSFFSGAKLGDTQYFGPGTRLTVL.

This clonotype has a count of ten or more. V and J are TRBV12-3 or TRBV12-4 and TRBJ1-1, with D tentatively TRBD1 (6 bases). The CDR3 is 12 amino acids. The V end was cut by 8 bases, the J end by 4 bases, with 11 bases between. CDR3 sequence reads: CASGGGGTEAFF. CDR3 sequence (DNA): TGTGCCAGCGGGGGCGGGGGCACTGAAGCTTTCTTT.

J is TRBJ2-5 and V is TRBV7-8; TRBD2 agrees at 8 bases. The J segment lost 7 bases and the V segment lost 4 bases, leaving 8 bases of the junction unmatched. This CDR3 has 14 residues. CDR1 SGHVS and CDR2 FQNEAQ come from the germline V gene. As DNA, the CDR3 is TGTGCCAGCAGCTCCCTTAGCGGGGCCGGGACCCAGTACTTC. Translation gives CASSSLSGAGTQYF. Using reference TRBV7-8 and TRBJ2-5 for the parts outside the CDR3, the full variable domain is GAGVSQSPRYKVAKRGQDVALRCDPISGHVSLFWYQQALGQGPEFLTYFQNEAQLDKSGLPSDRFFAERPEGSVSTLKIQRTQQEDSAVYLCASSSLSGAGTQYFGPGTRLLVL.

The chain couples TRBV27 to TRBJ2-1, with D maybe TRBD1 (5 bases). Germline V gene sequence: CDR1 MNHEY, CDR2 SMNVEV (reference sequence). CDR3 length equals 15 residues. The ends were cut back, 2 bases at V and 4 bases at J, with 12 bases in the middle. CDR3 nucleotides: TGTGCCAGCAGTTTAGACAGTCTTACTTACAATGAGCAGTTCTTC. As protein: CASSLDSLTYNEQFF.

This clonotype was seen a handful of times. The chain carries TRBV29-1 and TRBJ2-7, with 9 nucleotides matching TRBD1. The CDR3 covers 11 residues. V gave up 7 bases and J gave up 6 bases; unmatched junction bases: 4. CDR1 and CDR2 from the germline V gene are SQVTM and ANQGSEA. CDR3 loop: CSAGTGPEQYF. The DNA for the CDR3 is TGCAGCGCCGGGACAGGGCCCGAGCAGTACTTC.

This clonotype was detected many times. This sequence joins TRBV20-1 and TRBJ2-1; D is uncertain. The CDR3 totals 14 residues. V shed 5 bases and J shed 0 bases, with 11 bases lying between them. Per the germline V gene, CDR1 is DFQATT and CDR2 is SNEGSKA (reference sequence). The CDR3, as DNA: TGCAGTGCTCCAATGGGTAGCTCCTACAATGAGCAGTTCTTC. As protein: CSAPMGSSYNEQFF.

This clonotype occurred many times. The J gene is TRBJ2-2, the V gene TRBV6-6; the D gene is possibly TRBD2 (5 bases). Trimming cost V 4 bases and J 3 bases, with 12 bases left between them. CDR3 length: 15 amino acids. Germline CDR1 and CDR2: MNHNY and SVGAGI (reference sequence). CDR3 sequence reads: CASSSGSAYTGELFF. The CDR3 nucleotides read TGTGCCAGCAGTTCGGGAAGCGCCTACACCGGGGAGCTGTTTTTT.

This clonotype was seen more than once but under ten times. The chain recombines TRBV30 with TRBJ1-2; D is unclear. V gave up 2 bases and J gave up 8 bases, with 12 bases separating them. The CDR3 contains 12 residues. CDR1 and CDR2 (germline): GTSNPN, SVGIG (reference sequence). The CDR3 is CAWSPLSEGYTF. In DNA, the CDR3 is TGTGCCTGGAGTCCCCTCTCTGAGGGCTACACCTTC.

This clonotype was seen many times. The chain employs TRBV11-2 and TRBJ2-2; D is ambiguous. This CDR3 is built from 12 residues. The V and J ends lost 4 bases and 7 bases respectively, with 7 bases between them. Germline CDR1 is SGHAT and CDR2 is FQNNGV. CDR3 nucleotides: TGTGCCAGCAGCTCCCCGGGCGGGGAGCTGTTTTTT. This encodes CASSSPGGELFF.

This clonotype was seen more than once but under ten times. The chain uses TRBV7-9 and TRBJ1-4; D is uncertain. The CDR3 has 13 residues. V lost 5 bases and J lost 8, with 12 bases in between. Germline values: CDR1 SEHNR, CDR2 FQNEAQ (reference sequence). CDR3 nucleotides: TGTGCCAGCAGCCAAAATATGGGAGAAAAACTGTTTTTT. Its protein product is CASSQNMGEKLFF.

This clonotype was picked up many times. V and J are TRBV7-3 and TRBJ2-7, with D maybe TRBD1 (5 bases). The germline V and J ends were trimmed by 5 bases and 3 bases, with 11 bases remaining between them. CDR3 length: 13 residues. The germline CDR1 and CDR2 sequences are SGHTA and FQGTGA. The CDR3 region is CASSVDSNYEQYF. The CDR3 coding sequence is TGTGCCAGCAGCGTCGACAGCAACTACGAGCAGTACTTC.

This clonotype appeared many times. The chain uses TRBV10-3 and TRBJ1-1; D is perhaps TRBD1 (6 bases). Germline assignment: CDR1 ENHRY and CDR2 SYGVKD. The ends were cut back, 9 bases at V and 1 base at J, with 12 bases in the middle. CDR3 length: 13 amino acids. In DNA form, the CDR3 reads TGTGCCATTGGGAGGGGGACGAACACTGAAGCTTTCTTT. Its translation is CAIGRGTNTEAFF.

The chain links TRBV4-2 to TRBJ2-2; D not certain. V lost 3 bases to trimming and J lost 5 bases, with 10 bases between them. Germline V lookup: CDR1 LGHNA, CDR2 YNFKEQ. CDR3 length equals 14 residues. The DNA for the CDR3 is TGTGCCAGCAGCCAGGCGTTGGAGACCGGGGAGCTGTTTTTT. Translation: CASSQALETGELFF.

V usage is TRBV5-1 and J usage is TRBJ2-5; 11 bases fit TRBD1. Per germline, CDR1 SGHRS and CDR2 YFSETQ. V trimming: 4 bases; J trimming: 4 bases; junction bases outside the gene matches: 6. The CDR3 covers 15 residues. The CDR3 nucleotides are TGCGCCAGCAGCCTAGGACAGGGGGCTTCAGAGACCCAGTACTTC. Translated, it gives CASSLGQGASETQYF.

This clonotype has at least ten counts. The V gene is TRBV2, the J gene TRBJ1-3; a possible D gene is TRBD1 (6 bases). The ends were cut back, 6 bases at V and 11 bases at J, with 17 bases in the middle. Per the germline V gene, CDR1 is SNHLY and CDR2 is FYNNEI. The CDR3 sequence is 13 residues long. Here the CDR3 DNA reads TGTGCCAGCAGCGACCTCCTACAGGGAGCCATATATTTT. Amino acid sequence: CASSDLLQGAIYF. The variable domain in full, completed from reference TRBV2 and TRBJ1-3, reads EPEVTQTPSHQVTQMGQEVILRCVPISNHLYFYWYRQILGQKVEFLVSFYNNEISEKSEIFDDQFSVERPDGSNFTLKIRSTKLEDSAMYFCASSDLLQGAIYFGEGSWLTVV.

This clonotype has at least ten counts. The CDR3 spells CASSQQGGRGDTQYF. The DNA of the CDR3 is TGTGCCAGCAGTCAGCAGGGGGGGCGCGGAGATACGCAGTATTTT. The genes are TRBV7-3 and TRBJ2-3; the D gene could be TRBD1 or TRBD2 (7 bases each). V was cut by 6 bases and J by 5 bases, with 18 bases left in between. The CDR3 spans 15 residues. Germline V gene data show CDR1 as SGHTA and CDR2 as FQGTGA.

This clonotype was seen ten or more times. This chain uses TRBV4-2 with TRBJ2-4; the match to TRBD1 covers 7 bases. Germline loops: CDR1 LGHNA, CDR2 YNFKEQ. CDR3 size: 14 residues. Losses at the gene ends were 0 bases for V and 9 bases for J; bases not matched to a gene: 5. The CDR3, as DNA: TGTGCCAGCAGCCAAGATCTACAGGGGAGCATTCAGTACTTC. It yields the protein CASSQDLQGSIQYF.

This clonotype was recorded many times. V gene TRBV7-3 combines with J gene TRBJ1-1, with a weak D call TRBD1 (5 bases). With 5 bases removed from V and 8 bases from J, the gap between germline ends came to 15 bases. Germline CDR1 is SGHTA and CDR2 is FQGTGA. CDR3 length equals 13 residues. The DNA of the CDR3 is TGTGCCAGCAGCCAATCCTCCGGGACCGAAGCTTTCTTT. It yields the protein CASSQSSGTEAFF.

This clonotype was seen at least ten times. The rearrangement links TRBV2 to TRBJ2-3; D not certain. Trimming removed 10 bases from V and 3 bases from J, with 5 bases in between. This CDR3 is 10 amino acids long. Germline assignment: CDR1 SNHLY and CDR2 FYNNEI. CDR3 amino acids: CATSTDTQYF. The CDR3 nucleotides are TGTGCCACGTCTACAGATACGCAGTATTTT.